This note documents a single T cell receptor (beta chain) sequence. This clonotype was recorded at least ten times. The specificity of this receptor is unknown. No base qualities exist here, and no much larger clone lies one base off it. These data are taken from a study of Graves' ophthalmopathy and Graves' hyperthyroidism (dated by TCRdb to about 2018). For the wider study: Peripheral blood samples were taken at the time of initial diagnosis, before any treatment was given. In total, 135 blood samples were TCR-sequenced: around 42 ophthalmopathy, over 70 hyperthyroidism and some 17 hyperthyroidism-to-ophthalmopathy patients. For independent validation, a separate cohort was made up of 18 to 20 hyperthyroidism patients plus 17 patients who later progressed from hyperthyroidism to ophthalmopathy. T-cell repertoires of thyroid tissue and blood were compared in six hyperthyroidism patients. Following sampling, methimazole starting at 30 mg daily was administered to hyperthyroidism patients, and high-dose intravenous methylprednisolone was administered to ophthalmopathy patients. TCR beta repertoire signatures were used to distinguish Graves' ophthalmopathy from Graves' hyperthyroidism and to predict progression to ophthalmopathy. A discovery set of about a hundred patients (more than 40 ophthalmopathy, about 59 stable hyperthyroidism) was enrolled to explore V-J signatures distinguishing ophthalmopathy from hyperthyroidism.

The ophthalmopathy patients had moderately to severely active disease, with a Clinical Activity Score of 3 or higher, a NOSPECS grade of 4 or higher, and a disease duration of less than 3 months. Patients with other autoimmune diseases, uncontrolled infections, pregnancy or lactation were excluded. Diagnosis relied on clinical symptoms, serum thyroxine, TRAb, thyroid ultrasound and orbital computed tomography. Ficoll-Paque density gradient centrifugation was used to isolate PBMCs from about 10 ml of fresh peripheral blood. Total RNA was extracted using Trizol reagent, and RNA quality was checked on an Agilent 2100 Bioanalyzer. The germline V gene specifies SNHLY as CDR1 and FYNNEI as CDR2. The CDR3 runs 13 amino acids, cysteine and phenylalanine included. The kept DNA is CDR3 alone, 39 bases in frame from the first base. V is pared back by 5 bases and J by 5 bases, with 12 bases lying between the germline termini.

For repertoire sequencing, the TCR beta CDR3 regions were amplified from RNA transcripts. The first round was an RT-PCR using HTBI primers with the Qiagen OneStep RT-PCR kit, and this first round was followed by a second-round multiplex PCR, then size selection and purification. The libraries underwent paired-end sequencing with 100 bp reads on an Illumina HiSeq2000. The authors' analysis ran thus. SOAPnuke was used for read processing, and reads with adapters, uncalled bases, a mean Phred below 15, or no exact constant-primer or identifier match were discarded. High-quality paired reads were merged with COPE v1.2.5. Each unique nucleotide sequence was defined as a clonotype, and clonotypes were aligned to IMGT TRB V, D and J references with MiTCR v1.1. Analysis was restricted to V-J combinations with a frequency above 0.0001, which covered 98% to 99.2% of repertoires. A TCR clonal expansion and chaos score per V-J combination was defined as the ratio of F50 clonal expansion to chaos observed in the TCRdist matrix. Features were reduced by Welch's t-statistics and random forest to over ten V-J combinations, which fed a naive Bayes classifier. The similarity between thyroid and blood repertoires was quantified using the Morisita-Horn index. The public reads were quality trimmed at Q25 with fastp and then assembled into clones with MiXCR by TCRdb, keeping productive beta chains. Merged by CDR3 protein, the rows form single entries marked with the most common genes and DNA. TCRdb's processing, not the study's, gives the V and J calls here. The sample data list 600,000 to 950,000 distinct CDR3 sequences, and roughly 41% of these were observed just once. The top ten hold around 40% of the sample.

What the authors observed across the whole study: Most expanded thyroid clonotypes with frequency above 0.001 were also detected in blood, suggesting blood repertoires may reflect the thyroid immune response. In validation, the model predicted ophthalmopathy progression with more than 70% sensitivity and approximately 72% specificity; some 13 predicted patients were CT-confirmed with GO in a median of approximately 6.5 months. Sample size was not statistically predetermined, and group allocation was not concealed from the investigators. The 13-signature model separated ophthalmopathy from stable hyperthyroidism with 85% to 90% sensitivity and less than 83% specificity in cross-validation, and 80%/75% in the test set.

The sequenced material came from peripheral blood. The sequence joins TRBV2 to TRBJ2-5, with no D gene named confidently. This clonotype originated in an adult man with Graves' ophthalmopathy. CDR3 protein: CASSRWGRETQYF. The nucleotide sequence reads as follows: TGTGCCAGCAGTAGATGGGGTAGGGAGACCCAGTACTTC.